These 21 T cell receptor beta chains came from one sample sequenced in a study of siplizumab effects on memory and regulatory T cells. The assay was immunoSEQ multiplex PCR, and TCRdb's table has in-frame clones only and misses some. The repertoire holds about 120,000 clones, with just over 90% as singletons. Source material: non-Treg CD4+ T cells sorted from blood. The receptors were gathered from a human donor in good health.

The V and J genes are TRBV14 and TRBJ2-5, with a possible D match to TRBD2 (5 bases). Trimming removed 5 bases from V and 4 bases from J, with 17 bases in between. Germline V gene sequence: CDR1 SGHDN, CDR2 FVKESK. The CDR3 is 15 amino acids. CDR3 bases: TGTGCCAGCAGCACCTCGGGGAGAGTAATAGAGACCCAGTACTTC. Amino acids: CASSTSGRVIETQYF.

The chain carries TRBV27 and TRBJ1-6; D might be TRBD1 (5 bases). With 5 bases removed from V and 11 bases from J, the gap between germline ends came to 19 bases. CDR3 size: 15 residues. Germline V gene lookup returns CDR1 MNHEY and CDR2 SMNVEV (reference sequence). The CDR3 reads CASSIQGGELPPLHF. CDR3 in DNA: TGTGCCAGCAGTATTCAGGGTGGGGAATTGCCACCCCTCCACTTT.

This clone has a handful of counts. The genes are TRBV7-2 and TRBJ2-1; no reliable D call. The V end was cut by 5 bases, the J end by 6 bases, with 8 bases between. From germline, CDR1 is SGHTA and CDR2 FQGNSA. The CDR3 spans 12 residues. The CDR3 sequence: CASSRLSNEQFF. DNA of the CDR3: TGTGCCAGCAGCCGTTTAAGCAATGAGCAGTTCTTC.

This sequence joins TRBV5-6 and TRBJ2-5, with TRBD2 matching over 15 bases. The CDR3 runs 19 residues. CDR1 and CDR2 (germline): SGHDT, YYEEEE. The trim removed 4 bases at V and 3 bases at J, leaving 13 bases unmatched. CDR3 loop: CASSQGLAGGNRTKETQYF. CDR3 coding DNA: TGTGCCAGCAGCCAAGGACTAGCGGGGGGGAACAGAACGAAAGAGACCCAGTACTTC.

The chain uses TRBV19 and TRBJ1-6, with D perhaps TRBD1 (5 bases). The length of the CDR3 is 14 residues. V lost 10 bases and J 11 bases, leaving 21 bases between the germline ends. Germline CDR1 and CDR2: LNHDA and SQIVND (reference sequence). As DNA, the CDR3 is TGTGCCACCTCAACGACCGGGGGGTGGACACCCCTCCACTTT. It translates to CATSTTGGWTPLHF.

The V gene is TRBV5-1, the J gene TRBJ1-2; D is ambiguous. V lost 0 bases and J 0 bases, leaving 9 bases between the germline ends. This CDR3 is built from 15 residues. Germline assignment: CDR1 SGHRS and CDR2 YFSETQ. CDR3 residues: CASSLDTWSNYGYTF. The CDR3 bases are TGCGCCAGCAGCTTGGATACTTGGTCTAACTATGGCTACACCTTC.

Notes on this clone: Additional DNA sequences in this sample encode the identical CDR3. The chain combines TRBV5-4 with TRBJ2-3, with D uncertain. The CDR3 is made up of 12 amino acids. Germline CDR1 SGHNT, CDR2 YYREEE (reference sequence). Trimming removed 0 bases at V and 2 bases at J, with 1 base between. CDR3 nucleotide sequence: TGTGCCAGCAGCTTGGACACAGATACGCAGTATTTT. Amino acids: CASSLDTDTQYF.

The CDR3 DNA is TGTGCCAGCAGTTACTCGAGGATGCAGAACACTGAAGCTTTCTTT. Protein sequence: CASSYSRMQNTEAFF. The chain combines TRBV6-5 with TRBJ1-1, with D unresolved. Germline CDR1 reads MNHEY; CDR2 reads SVGAGI. With 0 bases removed from V and 1 base from J, the gap between germline ends came to 9 bases. The CDR3 loop spans 15 amino acids.

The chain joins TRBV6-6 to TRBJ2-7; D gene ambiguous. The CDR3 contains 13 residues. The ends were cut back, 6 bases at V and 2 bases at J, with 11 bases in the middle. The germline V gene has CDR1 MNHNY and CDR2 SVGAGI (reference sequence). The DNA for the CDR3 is TGTGCCAGCAGCCTAGGACCGACCTACGAGCAGTACTTC. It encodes CASSLGPTYEQYF.

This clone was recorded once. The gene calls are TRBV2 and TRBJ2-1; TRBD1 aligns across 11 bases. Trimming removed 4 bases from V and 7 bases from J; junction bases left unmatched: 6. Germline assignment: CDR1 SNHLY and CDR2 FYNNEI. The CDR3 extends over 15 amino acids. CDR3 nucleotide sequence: TGTGCCAGCAGTGCCGGACAGGGGGCGAGGAATGAGCAGTTCTTC. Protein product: CASSAGQGARNEQFF.

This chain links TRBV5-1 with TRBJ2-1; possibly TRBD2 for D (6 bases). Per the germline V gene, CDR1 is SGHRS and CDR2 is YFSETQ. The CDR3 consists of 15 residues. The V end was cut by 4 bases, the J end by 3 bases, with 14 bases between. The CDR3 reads CASSPGTRGYNEQFF. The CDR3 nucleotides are TGCGCCAGCAGCCCCGGGACTCGGGGCTACAATGAGCAGTTCTTC.

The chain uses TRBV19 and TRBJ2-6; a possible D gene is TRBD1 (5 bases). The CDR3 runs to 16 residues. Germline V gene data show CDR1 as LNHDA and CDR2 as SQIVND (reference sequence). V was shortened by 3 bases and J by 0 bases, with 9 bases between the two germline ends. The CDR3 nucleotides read TGTGCCAGTAGTATCAGGGCAGCCTCTGGGGCCAACGTCCTGACTTTC. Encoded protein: CASSIRAASGANVLTF. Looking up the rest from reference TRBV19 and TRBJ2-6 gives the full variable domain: DGGITQSPKYLFRKEGQNVTLSCEQNLNHDAMYWYRQDPGQGLRLIYYSQIVNDFQKGDIAEGYSVSREKKESFPLTVTSAQKNPTAFYLCASSIRAASGANVLTFGAGSRLTVL.

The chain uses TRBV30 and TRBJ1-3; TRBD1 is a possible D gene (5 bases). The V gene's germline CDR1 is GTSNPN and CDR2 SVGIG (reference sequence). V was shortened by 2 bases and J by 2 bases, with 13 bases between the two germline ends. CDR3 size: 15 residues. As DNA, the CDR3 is TGTGCCTGGAGTAGGGGCAGTAACACTGGAAACACCATATATTTT. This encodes CAWSRGSNTGNTIYF.

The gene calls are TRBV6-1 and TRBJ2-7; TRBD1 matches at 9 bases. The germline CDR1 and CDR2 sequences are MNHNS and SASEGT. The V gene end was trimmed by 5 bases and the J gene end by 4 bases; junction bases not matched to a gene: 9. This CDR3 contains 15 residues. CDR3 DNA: TGTGCCAGCAGTAATGACAGGGGGTATTGGTACGAGCAGTACTTC. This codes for CASSNDRGYWYEQYF.

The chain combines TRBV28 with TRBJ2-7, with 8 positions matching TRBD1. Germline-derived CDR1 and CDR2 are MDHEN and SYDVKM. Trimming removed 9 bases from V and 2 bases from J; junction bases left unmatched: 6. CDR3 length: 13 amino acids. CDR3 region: CASRQGSTYEQYF. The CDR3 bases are TGTGCCAGTCGACAGGGGTCCACCTACGAGCAGTACTTC.

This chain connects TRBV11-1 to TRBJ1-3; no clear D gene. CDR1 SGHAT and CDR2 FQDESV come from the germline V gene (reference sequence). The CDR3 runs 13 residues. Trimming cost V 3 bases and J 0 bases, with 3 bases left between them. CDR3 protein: CASSLDSGNTIYF. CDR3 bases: TGTGCCAGCAGCTTGGACTCTGGAAACACCATATATTTT.

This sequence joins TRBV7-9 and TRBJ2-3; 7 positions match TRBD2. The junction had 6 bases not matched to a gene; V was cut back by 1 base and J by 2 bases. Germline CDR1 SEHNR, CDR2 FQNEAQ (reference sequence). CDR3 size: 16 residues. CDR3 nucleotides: TGTGCCAGCAGCTTAGGAAGCGGGGCCGACACAGATACGCAGTATTTT. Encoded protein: CASSLGSGADTDTQYF.

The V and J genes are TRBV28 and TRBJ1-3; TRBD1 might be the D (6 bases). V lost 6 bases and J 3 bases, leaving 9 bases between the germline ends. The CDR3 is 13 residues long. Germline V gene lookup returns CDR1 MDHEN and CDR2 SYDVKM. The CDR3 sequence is CASSYRDGNTIYF. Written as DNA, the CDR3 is TGTGCCAGCAGCTACAGGGATGGAAACACCATATATTTT.

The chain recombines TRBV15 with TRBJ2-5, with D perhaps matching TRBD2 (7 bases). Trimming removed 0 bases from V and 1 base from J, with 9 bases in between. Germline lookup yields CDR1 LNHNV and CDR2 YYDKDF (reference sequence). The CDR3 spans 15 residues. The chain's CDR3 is CATSRDRGAQETQYF. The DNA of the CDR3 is TGTGCCACCAGCAGAGACCGGGGGGCCCAAGAGACCCAGTACTTC.

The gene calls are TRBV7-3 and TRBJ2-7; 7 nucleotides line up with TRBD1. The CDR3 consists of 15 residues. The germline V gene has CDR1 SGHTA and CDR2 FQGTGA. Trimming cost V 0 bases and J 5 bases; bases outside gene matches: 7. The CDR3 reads CASSLTQTGYNEQYF. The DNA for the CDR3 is TGTGCCAGCAGCTTAACCCAGACAGGGTACAACGAGCAGTACTTC. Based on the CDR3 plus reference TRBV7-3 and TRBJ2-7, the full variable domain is GAGVSQTPSNKVTEKGKYVELRCDPISGHTALYWYRQSLGQGPEFLIYFQGTGAADDSGLPNDRFFAVRPEGSVSTLKIQRTERGDSAVYLCASSLTQTGYNEQYFGPGTRLTVT.

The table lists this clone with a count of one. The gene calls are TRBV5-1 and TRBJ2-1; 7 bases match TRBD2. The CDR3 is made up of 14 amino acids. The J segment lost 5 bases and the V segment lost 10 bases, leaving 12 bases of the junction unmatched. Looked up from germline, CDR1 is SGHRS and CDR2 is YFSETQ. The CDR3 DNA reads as TGCGCCGGTCGACGTAGCGCGGGGGACAATGAGCAGTTCTTC. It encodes CAGRRSAGDNEQFF.